This T cell receptor beta chain is drawn from a study of blood T cell repertoires in COVID-19. Overall study context: Samples taken during acute and convalescent COVID-19 were collected in the United States, Italy and Spain. T cells, B-cell-depleted T cells, or PBMCs provided the cDNA or gDNA that served as material.

J gave up 6 bases and V 9 bases, and 4 bases lay outside the gene matches. Germline-derived CDR1 and CDR2 are KGHDR and SFDVKD. CDR3 length: 13 residues. Sequencing used immunoSEQ multiplex PCR; TCRdb keeps in-frame clones, though not all of them. Here the sample spans some 29,000 clones, 70% to 90% being singletons. The rearrangement uses TRBV24-1 and TRBJ2-2, with 9 bases that match TRBD1. The specimen was peripheral blood. The sequence was collected from a human donor in a cohort sampled during active COVID-19. This CDR3 is CATAGTGSGELFF. The CDR3 DNA is TGTGCCACCGCAGGGACAGGGTCCGGGGAGCTGTTTTTT.